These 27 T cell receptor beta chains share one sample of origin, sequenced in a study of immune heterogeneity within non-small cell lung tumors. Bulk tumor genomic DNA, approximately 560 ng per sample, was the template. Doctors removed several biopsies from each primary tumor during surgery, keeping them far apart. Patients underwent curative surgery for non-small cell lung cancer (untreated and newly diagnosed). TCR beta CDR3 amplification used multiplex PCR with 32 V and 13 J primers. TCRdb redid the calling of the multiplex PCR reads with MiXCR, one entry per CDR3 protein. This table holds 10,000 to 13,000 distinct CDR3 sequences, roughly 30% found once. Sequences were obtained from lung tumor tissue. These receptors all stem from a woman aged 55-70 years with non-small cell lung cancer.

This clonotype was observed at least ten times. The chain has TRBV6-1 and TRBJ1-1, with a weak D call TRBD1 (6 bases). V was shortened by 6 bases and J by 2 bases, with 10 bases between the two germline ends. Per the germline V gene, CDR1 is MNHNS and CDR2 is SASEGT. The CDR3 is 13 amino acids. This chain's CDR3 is CASSRDINTEAFF. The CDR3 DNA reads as TGTGCCAGCAGCCGGGACATAAACACTGAAGCTTTCTTT.

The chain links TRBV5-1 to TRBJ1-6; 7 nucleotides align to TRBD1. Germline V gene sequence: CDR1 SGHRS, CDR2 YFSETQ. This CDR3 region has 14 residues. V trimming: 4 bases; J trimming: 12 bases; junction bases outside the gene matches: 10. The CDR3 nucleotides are TGCGCCAGCAGCCTGGGGGACAGAAGCGAACCCCTCCACTTT. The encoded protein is CASSLGDRSEPLHF.

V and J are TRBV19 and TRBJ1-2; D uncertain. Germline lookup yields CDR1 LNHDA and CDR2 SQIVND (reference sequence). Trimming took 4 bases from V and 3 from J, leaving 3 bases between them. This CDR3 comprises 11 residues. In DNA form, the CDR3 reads TGTGCCAGTAGTAACGACTATGGCTACACCTTC. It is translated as CASSNDYGYTF.

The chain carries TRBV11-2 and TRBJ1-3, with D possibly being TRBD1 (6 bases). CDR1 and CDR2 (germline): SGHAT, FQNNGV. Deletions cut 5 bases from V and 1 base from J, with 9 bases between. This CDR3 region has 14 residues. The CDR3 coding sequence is TGTGCCAGCAGCCCACAGGGATCTGGAAACACCATATATTTT. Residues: CASSPQGSGNTIYF.

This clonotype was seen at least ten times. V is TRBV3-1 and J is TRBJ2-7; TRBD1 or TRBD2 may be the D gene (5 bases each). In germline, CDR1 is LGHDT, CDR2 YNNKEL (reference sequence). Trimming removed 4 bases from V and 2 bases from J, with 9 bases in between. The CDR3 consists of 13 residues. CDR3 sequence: CASSPGPTYEQYF. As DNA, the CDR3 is TGTGCCAGCAGCCCGGGACCAACCTACGAGCAGTACTTC.

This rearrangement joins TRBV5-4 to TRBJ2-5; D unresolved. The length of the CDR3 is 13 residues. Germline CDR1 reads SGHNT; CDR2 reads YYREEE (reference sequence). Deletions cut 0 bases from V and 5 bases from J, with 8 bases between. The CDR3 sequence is CASSLEAGETQYF. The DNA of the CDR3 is TGTGCCAGCAGCTTGGAGGCTGGGGAGACCCAGTACTTC.

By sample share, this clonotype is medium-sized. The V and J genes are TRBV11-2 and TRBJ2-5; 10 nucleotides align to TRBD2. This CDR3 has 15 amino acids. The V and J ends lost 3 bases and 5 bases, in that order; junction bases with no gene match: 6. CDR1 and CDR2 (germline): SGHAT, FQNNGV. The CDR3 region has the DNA TGTGCCAGCAGCTTCCCCGGGACTAGCGTTGAGACCCAGTACTTC. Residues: CASSFPGTSVETQYF.

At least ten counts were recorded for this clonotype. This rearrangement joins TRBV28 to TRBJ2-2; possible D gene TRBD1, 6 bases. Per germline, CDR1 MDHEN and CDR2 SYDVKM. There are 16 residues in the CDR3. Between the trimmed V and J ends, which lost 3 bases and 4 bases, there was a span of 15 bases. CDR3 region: CASSFNQGLSTGELFF. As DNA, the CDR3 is TGTGCCAGCAGTTTTAACCAGGGGCTTTCCACCGGGGAGCTGTTTTTT.

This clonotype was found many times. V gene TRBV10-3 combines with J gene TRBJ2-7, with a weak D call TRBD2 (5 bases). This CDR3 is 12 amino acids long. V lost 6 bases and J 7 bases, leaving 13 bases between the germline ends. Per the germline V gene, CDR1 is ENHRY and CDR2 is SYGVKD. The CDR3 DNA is TGTGCCATCAGCGCGGGTCGCCTGGAGCAGTACTTC. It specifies CAISAGRLEQYF.

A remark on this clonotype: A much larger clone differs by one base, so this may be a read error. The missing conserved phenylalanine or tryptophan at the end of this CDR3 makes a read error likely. This CDR3 reads CSARGLAGGKAYNEQFL. The CDR3 DNA is TGCAGTGCTAGAGGACTAGCGGGAGGGAAGGCCTACAATGAGCAGTTCTTG. V gene TRBV20-1 combines with J gene TRBJ2-1; 14 nucleotides align to TRBD2. Germline V gene sequence: CDR1 DFQATT, CDR2 SNEGSKA (reference sequence). CDR3 length: 17 residues. V lost 1 base, J lost 2 bases, and 4 bases stayed unmatched.

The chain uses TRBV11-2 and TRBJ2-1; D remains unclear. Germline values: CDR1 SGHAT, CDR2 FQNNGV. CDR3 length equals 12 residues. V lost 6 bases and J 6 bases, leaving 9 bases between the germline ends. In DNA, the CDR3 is TGTGCCAGCAGTCCGATTGGCAATGAGCAGTTCTTC. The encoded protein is CASSPIGNEQFF.

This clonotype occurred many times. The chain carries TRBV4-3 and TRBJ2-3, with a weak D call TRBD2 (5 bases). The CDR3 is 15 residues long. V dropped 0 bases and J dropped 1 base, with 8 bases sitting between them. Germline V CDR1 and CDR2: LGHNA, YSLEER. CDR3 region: CASSQEERRTDTQYF. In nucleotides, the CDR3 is TGCGCCAGCAGCCAAGAGGAGCGGCGCACAGATACGCAGTATTTT.

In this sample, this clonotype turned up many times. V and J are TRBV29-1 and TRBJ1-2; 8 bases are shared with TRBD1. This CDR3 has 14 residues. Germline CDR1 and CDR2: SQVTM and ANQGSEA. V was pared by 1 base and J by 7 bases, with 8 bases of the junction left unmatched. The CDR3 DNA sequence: TGCAGCGTTGAAGGACAGGGGTTCGGCCGTGGCTACACCTTC. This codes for CSVEGQGFGRGYTF.

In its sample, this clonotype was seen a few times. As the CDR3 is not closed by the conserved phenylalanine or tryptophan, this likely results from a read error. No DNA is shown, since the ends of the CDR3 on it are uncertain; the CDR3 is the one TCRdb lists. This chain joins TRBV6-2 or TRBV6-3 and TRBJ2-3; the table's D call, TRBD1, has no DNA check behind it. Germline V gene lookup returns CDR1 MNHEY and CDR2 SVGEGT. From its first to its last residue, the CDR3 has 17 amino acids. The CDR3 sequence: CASSLTGQGIHEQYFGP.

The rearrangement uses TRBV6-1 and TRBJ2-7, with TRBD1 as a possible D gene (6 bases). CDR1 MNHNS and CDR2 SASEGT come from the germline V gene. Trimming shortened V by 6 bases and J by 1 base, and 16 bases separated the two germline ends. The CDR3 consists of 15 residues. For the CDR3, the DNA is TGTGCCAGCAGCCGTACAGGGCTCCTTTCCTACGAGCAGTACTTC. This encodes CASSRTGLLSYEQYF.

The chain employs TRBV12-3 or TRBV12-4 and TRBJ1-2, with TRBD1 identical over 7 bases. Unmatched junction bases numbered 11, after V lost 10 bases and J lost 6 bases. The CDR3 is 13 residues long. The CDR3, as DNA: TGTGCCACGCAGGGGGGGTCGTTTGATGGCTACACCTTC. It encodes CATQGGSFDGYTF.

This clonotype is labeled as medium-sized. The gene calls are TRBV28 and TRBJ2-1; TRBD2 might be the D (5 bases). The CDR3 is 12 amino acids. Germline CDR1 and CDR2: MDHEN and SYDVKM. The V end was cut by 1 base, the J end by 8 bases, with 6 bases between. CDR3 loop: CASSLFSDEQFF. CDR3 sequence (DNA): TGTGCCAGCAGTTTATTTAGCGATGAGCAGTTCTTC.

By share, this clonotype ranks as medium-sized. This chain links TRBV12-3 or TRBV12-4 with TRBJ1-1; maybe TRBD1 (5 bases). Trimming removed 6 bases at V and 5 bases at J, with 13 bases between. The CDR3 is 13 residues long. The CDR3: CASRIQDRTEAFF. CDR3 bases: TGTGCCAGCAGGATACAGGATCGGACTGAAGCTTTCTTT.

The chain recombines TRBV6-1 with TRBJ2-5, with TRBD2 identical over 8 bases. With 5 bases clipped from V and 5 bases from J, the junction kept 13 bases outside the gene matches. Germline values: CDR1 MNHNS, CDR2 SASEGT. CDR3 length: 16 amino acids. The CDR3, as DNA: TGTGCCAGCAGTTTCCTGCCTGCGGGAGGAAGGGAGACCCAGTACTTC. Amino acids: CASSFLPAGGRETQYF.

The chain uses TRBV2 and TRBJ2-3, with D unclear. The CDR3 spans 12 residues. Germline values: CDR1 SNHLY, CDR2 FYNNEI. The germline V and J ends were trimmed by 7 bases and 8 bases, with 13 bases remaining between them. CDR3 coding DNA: TGTGCCAGCACAGCCGACTCGGGTACGCAGTATTTT. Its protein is CASTADSGTQYF.

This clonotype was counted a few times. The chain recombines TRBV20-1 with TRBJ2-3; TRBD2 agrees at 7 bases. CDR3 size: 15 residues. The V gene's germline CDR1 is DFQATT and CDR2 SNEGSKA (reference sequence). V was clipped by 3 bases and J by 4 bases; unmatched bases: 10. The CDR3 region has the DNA TGCAGTGCTAGTCTTGGGGGAGGGTTCGCAGATACGCAGTATTTT. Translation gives CSASLGGGFADTQYF.

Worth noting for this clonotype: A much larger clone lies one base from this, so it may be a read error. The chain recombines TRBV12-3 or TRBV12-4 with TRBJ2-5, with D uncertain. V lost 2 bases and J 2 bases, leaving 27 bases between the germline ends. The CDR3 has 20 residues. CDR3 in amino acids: CASSLRPAVAQPRPQETQYF. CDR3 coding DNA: TGTGCCAGCAGTTTACGGCCCGCAGTGGCGCAACCACGGCCTCAAGAGACCCAGTACTTC.

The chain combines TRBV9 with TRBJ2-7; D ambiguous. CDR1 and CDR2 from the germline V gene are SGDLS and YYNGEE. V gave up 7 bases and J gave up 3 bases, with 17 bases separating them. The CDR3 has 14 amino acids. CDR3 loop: CASSTGSGFYEQYF. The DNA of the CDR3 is TGTGCCAGCTCGACCGGGTCCGGGTTCTACGAGCAGTACTTC.

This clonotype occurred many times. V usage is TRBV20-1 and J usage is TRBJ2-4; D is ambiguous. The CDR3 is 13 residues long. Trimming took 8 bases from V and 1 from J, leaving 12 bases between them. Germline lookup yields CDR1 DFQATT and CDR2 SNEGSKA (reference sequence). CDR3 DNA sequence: TGCAGTCCCCTAGACACGGCCAAAAACATTCAGTACTTC. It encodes CSPLDTAKNIQYF.

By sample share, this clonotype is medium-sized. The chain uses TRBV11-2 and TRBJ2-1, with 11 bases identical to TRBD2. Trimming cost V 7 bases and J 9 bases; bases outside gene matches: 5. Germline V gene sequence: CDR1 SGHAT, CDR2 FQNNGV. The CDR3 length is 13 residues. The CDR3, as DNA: TGTGCCAGCACCGATAGCGGGAGGGGTGAGCAGTTCTTC. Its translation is CASTDSGRGEQFF. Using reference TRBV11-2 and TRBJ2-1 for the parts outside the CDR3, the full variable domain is EAGVAQSPRYKIIEKRQSVAFWCNPISGHATLYWYQQILGQGPKLLIQFQNNGVVDDSQLPKDRFSAERLKGVDSTLKIQPAKLEDSAVYLCASTDSGRGEQFFGPGTRLTVL.

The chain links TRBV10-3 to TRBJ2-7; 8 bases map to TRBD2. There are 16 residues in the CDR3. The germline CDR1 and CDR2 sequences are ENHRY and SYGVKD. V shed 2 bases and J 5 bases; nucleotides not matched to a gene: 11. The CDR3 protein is CAISELGTRGGNEQYF. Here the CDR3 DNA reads TGTGCCATCAGTGAGCTTGGGACTCGGGGGGGGAACGAGCAGTACTTC.

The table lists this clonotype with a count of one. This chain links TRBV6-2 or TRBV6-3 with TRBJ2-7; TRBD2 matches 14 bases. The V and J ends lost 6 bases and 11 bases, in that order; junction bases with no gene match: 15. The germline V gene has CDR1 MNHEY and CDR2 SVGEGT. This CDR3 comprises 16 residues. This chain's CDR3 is CASRGLAGVRSYGKYF. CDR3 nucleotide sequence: TGTGCCAGCAGGGGACTAGCGGGAGTTCGCTCCTACGGGAAGTACTTC.